One sample yielded the 11 T cell receptor beta chains listed below, sequenced in a study of cytomegalovirus exposure and HLA in healthy donors. This table comes from immunoSEQ multiplex PCR, and its TCRdb copy is limited to in-frame clones, with some not included. The sample carries about 240,000 clones, approximately 86% recorded once. The sequenced material came from PBMCs. The receptors were sampled from a woman under 40 in good health and CMV-seropositive.

The chain employs TRBV9 and TRBJ2-3; D perhaps matches TRBD1 (6 bases). Germline V gene data show CDR1 as SGDLS and CDR2 as YYNGEE. CDR3 size: 15 residues. Trimming pared 2 bases from V and 5 bases from J, leaving 15 bases between. The CDR3 region is CASSVGNRDGDTQYF. In DNA, the CDR3 is TGTGCCAGCAGCGTTGGAAACAGGGACGGAGATACGCAGTATTTT.

The rearrangement joins TRBV19 to TRBJ2-1; D ambiguous. V lost 5 bases to trimming and J lost 0 bases, with 11 bases between them. The CDR3 is 15 residues long. CDR1 and CDR2 from the germline V gene are LNHDA and SQIVND (reference sequence). CDR3 amino acids: CASSALLSSYNEQFF. The CDR3 DNA sequence: TGTGCCAGTAGTGCGCTGTTGAGCTCCTACAATGAGCAGTTCTTC.

The gene calls are TRBV28 and TRBJ1-5; 12 bases align to TRBD1. Germline trimming cut 4 bases from V and 7 bases from J; bases unmatched to any gene: 8. The CDR3 has 16 amino acids. Germline values: CDR1 MDHEN, CDR2 SYDVKM. The CDR3: CASSSRDRGRRQPQHF. CDR3 nucleotide sequence: TGTGCCAGCAGTTCGAGGGACAGGGGGCGCCGACAGCCCCAGCATTTT.

This clone occurred once. The chain joins TRBV27 to TRBJ2-5, with 8 positions matching TRBD2. CDR3 length equals 16 residues. Germline V CDR1 and CDR2: MNHEY, SMNVEV (reference sequence). V gave up 4 bases and J gave up 5 bases; unmatched junction bases: 12. CDR3 in DNA: TGTGCCAGCAGTTCCAGAGCGGGAGCGGGATTCGAGACCCAGTACTTC. Amino acids: CASSSRAGAGFETQYF.

This clone was seen more than once but under ten times. The J gene is TRBJ1-1, the V gene TRBV11-3; D remains unclear. V gave up 5 bases and J gave up 1 base, with 8 bases separating them. The CDR3 runs to 13 residues. Germline V gene sequence: CDR1 SGHNT, CDR2 YENEEA. This CDR3 is CASSLQENTEAFF. The CDR3 DNA is TGTGCCAGCAGCCTGCAGGAGAACACTGAAGCTTTCTTT.

The chain links TRBV10-3 to TRBJ1-2, with a tentative D call TRBD1 (6 bases). Germline V gene lookup returns CDR1 ENHRY and CDR2 SYGVKD. The CDR3 covers 13 residues. Trimming cost V 4 bases and J 11 bases, with 17 bases left between them. The CDR3 DNA follows: TGTGCCATCAGTGTATCGACAGGCCTCGGGTACACCTTC. Translated, it gives CAISVSTGLGYTF.

This clone was detected once. The chain recombines TRBV5-3 with TRBJ1-3, with a tentative D call TRBD1 (5 bases). TRBV5-3 is given ORF status, its function remaining uncertain. Between the trimmed V and J ends, which lost 0 bases and 11 bases, there was a span of 18 bases. This CDR3 has 15 amino acids. The CDR3 sequence: CARSLEGVCGTPIYF. CDR3 nucleotides: TGTGCCAGAAGCTTGGAAGGTGTCTGCGGGACCCCCATATATTTT.

This chain connects TRBV5-4 to TRBJ1-2; 9 nucleotides agree with TRBD1. This CDR3 region has 20 residues. Germline V gives CDR1 SGHNT, CDR2 YYREEE (reference sequence). J was trimmed by 2 bases and V by 0 bases; bases with no gene match: 17. Written as DNA, the CDR3 is TGTGCCAGCAGCTTGGGTTCTAGGGGCGGGACAGGGTCCCTAAACTATGGCTACACCTTC. Protein product: CASSLGSRGGTGSLNYGYTF. Full variable domain (missing parts from reference TRBV5-4 and TRBJ1-2): ETGVTQSPTHLIKTRGQQVTLRCSSQSGHNTVSWYQQALGQGPQFIFQYYREEENGRGNFPPRFSGLQFPNYSSELNVNALELDDSALYLCASSLGSRGGTGSLNYGYTFGSGTRLTVV.

The chain combines TRBV7-2 with TRBJ1-2; 12 bases agree with TRBD1. This CDR3 contains 16 residues. Trimming took 5 bases from V and 8 from J; bases not matched to a gene: 12. CDR1 SGHTA and CDR2 FQGNSA come from the germline V gene. CDR3 in DNA: TGTGCCAGCAGCCCCGGGGACAGGGGGCGTCTGGGAGGCTACACCTTC. This translates into CASSPGDRGRLGGYTF.

The chain uses TRBV6-5 and TRBJ1-2; D not certain. The length of the CDR3 is 15 residues. Germline CDR1 and CDR2: MNHEY and SVGAGI. V gave up 2 bases and J gave up 2 bases, with 12 bases separating them. In nucleotides, the CDR3 is TGTGCCAGCAGTTACGGGCCGGGAGGGAACTATGGCTACACCTTC. Its protein product is CASSYGPGGNYGYTF.

The genes are TRBV18 and TRBJ1-5, with 10 bases identical to TRBD1. Trimming removed 3 bases from V and 1 base from J; junction bases left unmatched: 12. CDR1 and CDR2 (germline): KGHSH, LQKENI. The CDR3 runs to 19 residues. CDR3 sequence: CASSPKIPGQGMSNQPQHF. The CDR3 bases are TGTGCCAGCTCACCCAAAATTCCGGGACAGGGGATGAGCAATCAGCCCCAGCATTTT.